A single sample is the source of the 10 T cell receptor beta chains below, sequenced in a study of pediatric ulcerative colitis. One to two pinch biopsies were taken from the rectum during colonoscopy. Sequencing used immunoSEQ multiplex PCR; TCRdb keeps in-frame clones, though not all of them. In the table there are 18,000 or so clones, roughly four fifths of which are singletons. Sequencing was carried out using gut tissue. These receptors were obtained from a boy between 5 and 17 years old with moderate ulcerative colitis.

V gene TRBV7-8 combines with J gene TRBJ2-7; 12 bases agree with TRBD2. Germline V gives CDR1 SGHVS, CDR2 FQNEAQ. CDR3 length: 16 amino acids. After removal of 6 bases from V and 0 bases from J, the junction contained 6 bases not matched to a gene. The CDR3 region is CASSPLAGGSSYEQYF. In DNA, the CDR3 is TGTGCCAGCAGTCCTCTAGCGGGAGGGTCCTCCTACGAGCAGTACTTC.

This clone has only a few counts. The rearrangement joins TRBV5-6 to TRBJ2-2; D might be TRBD2 (5 bases). The CDR3 covers 15 residues. Germline V gene data show CDR1 as SGHDT and CDR2 as YYEEEE. Trimming stripped 4 bases from V and 1 base from J, with 11 bases between. CDR3 DNA sequence: TGTGCCAGCAGCGAAGGACTCTTGAACACCGGGGAGCTGTTTTTT. This encodes CASSEGLLNTGELFF.

The chain carries TRBV7-6 and TRBJ2-7, with D perhaps matching TRBD2 (6 bases). Germline values: CDR1 SGHVS, CDR2 FNYEAQ. The CDR3 is 15 residues long. Trimming took 3 bases from V and 5 from J, leaving 17 bases between them. The CDR3 sequence: CASSLSGEGFHEQYF. CDR3 DNA: TGTGCCAGCAGCTTGTCGGGAGAGGGCTTCCACGAGCAGTACTTC.

The J gene is TRBJ2-7, the V gene TRBV27; possible D gene TRBD1, 6 bases. This CDR3 is 15 amino acids long. V lost 3 bases to trimming and J lost 2 bases, with 14 bases between them. Germline assignment: CDR1 MNHEY and CDR2 SMNVEV (reference sequence). Here the CDR3 reads CASSFSTGPTYEQYF. Here the CDR3 DNA reads TGTGCCAGCAGTTTCTCCACAGGGCCTACCTACGAGCAGTACTTC.

This clone was picked up a small number of times. V usage is TRBV30 and J usage is TRBJ1-1; TRBD1 aligns across 7 bases. J lost 6 bases, V lost 0 bases, and 10 bases had no gene match. The germline V gene encodes CDR1 GTSNPN and CDR2 SVGIG (reference sequence). The length of the CDR3 is 15 residues. The CDR3 DNA sequence: TGTGCCTGGAGTGTACTGACAGGGTTAGGGTCTGAAGCTTTCTTT. Its protein product is CAWSVLTGLGSEAFF.

In this sample, this clone turned up a few times. The chain recombines TRBV5-1 with TRBJ1-3; no clear D gene. Deletions cut 5 bases from V and 3 bases from J, with 9 bases between. Germline V gene data show CDR1 as SGHRS and CDR2 as YFSETQ. CDR3 length: 13 residues. This chain's CDR3 is CASSPGIGNTIYF. DNA for the CDR3: TGCGCCAGCAGTCCGGGGATTGGAAACACCATATATTTT. The variable domain in full, completed from reference TRBV5-1 and TRBJ1-3, reads KAGVTQTPRYLIKTRGQQVTLSCSPISGHRSVSWYQQTPGQGLQFLFEYFSETQRNKGNFPGRFSGRQFSNSRSEMNVSTLELGDSALYLCASSPGIGNTIYFGEGSWLTVV.

The rearrangement uses TRBV6-5 and TRBJ2-5, with a weak D call TRBD1 (6 bases). Trimming cost V 4 bases and J 8 bases, with 8 bases left between them. CDR3 size: 11 residues. Germline V lookup: CDR1 MNHEY, CDR2 SVGAGI. The chain's CDR3 is CASSLQGTQYF. The DNA of the CDR3 is TGTGCCAGCAGTTTACAGGGTACCCAGTACTTC.

The chain combines TRBV28 with TRBJ1-5; D is uncertain. Trimming removed 5 bases at V and 1 base at J, with 6 bases between. Germline loops: CDR1 MDHEN, CDR2 SYDVKM. CDR3 length: 13 residues. The CDR3 is CASSPDSNQPQHF. The CDR3 DNA is TGTGCCAGCAGTCCGGACAGCAATCAGCCCCAGCATTTT.

V usage is TRBV5-4 and J usage is TRBJ2-7; D is uncertain. The CDR3 spans 14 residues. Germline V CDR1 and CDR2: SGHNT, YYREEE (reference sequence). Trimming took off 4 bases at V and 1 base at J, with 12 bases between the two ends. CDR3 region: CASSPRGVSYEQYF. In nucleotides, the CDR3 is TGTGCCAGCAGCCCTAGAGGAGTGTCCTACGAGCAGTACTTC.

The chain uses TRBV5-1 and TRBJ1-2; D possibly corresponds to TRBD1 (5 bases). Germline-derived CDR1 and CDR2 are SGHRS and YFSETQ. The CDR3 is made up of 17 amino acids. Between the trimmed V and J ends, which lost 4 bases and 5 bases, there was a span of 24 bases. The CDR3 protein is CASSPSSRDGGRYGYTF. CDR3 DNA: TGCGCCAGCAGCCCATCGTCCCGGGACGGCGGTCGGTATGGCTACACCTTC.